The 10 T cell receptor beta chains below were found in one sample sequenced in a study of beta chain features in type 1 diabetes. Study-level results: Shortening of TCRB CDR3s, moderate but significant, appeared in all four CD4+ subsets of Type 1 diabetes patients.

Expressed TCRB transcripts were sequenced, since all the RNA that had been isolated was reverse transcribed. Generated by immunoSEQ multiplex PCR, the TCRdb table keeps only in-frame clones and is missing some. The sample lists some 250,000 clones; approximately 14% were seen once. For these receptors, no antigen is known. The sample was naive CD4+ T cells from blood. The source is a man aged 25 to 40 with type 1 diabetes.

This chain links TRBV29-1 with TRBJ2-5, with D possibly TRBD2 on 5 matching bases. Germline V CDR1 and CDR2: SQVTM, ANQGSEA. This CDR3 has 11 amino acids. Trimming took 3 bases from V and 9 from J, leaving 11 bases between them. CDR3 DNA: TGCAGCGTTGACAGTGGAGGAGCCCAGTACTTC. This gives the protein CSVDSGGAQYF.

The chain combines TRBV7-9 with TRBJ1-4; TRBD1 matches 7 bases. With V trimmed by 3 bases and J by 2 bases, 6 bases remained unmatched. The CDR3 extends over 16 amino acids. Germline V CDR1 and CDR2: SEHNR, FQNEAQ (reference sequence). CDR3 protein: CASSFLQTGTNEKLFF. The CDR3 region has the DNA TGTGCCAGCAGCTTCTTACAGACAGGGACTAATGAAAAACTGTTTTTT.

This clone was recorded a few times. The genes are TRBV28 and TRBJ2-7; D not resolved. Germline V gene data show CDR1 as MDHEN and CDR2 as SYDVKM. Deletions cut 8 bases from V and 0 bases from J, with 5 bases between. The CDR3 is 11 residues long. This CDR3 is CASASSYEQYF. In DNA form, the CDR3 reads TGTGCCAGCGCCAGCTCCTACGAGCAGTACTTC.

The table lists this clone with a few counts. The CDR3 here is CASSLRVSYEQYF. The CDR3 DNA reads TGTGCCAGCTCACTCAGGGTTTCCTACGAGCAGTACTTC. J is TRBJ2-7 and V is TRBV18; maybe TRBD1 (5 bases). Per germline, CDR1 KGHSH and CDR2 LQKENI. V was trimmed by 4 bases and J by 1 base, leaving 8 bases between them. The CDR3 spans 13 residues.

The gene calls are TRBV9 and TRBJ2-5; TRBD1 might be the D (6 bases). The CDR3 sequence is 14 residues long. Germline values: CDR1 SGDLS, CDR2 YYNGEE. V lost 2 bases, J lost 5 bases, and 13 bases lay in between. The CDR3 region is CASSVGQGRETQYF. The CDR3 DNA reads TGTGCCAGCAGCGTCGGGCAGGGGCGGGAGACCCAGTACTTC.

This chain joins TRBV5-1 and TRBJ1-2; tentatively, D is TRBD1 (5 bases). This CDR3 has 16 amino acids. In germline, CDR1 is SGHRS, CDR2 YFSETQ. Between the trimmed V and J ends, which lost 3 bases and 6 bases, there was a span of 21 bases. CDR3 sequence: CASSSGGGAATNGYTF. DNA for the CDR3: TGCGCCAGCAGCTCCGGGGGAGGGGCGGCTACTAATGGCTACACCTTC.

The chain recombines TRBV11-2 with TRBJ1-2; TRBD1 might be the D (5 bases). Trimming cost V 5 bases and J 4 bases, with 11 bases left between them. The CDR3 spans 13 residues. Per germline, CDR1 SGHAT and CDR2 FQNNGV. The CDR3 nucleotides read TGTGCCAGCAGCGCCGGGGGTTTCTATGGCTACACCTTC. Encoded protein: CASSAGGFYGYTF.

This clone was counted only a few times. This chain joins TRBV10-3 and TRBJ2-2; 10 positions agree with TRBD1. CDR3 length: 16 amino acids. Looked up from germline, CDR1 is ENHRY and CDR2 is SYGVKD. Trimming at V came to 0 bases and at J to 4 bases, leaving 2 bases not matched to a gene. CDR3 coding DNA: TGTGCCATCAGTGAGTCCAGGACAGGGGGCACCGGGGAGCTGTTTTTT. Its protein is CAISESRTGGTGELFF.

The CDR3 protein is CASNIGQGNYEQYF. The CDR3 DNA follows: TGCGCCAGCAATATAGGACAGGGGAACTACGAGCAGTACTTC. V gene TRBV5-1 combines with J gene TRBJ2-7; the match to TRBD1 covers 9 bases. This CDR3 is built from 14 residues. The V gene's germline CDR1 is SGHRS and CDR2 YFSETQ. J lost 3 bases, V lost 6 bases, and 7 bases had no gene match.

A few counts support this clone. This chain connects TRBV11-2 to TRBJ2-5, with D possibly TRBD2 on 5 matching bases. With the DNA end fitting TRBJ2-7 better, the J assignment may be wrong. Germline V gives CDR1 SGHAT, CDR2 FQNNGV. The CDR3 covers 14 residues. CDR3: CASSLDGETYEQYF. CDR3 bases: TGTGCCAGCAGCTTAGACGGGGAGACCTACGAGCAGTACTTC.